The 15 T cell receptor beta chains presented below share a single source sample, sequenced in a study of OX40 agonist ivuxolimab in advanced cancers. Here immunoSEQ multiplex PCR was the method, and the copy in TCRdb shows in-frame clones only, minus some. The sample gives approximately 90,000 clones, 70% to 90% of which show up once; 0.25% to 0.3% is in the top ten. The sample in question was CD4+ or CD8+ T cells sorted from blood, obtained in a trial of the OX40 agonist ivuxolimab. These receptors were collected from an adult with an advanced solid tumor such as melanoma, head and neck, liver or kidney cancer.

The J gene is TRBJ2-3, the V gene TRBV29-1; 7 bases are a match to TRBD1. Trimming removed 8 bases from V and 4 bases from J; junction bases left unmatched: 9. Germline CDR1 SQVTM, CDR2 ANQGSEA. This CDR3 has 13 amino acids. The CDR3 region has the DNA TGCAGCACGGACAGGTTTGGCCCAGATACGCAGTATTTT. This gives the protein CSTDRFGPDTQYF.

This clone was counted a single time. The V call is TRBV7-8, the J call TRBJ2-7; tentative D call: TRBD2 (6 bases). Germline assignment: CDR1 SGHVS and CDR2 FQNEAQ. V lost 2 bases to trimming and J lost 2 bases, with 7 bases between them. The CDR3 covers 13 residues. The CDR3 loop reads CASSLPGAYEQYF. CDR3 nucleotides: TGTGCCAGCAGCTTACCGGGGGCCTACGAGCAGTACTTC. The full variable domain, in which reference TRBV7-8 and TRBJ2-7 provide the parts outside the CDR3, is GAGVSQSPRYKVAKRGQDVALRCDPISGHVSLFWYQQALGQGPEFLTYFQNEAQLDKSGLPSDRFFAERPEGSVSTLKIQRTQQEDSAVYLCASSLPGAYEQYFGPGTRLTVT.

This clone has only one observation. The gene calls are TRBV19 and TRBJ2-2; D is unclear. Trimming stripped 4 bases from V and 1 base from J, with 13 bases between. Germline V CDR1 and CDR2: LNHDA, SQIVND (reference sequence). The CDR3 is made up of 16 amino acids. This CDR3 reads CASSTSHRRNTGELFF. The CDR3 DNA is TGTGCCAGTAGTACATCCCACCGCAGGAACACCGGGGAGCTGTTTTTT.

The chain employs TRBV5-4 and TRBJ2-2; no clear D. Germline CDR1 is SGHNT and CDR2 is YYREEE (reference sequence). This CDR3 is built from 13 residues. Trimming took 3 bases from V and 4 from J, leaving 7 bases between them. The CDR3 spells CASSWPSTGELFF. CDR3 DNA sequence: TGTGCCAGCAGCTGGCCGAGCACCGGGGAGCTGTTTTTT.

V is TRBV6-1 and J is TRBJ1-2, with unresolved D. Trimming removed 7 bases at V and 5 bases at J, with 5 bases between. This CDR3 region has 10 residues. From germline, CDR1 is MNHNS and CDR2 SASEGT. CDR3 sequence reads: CASMDYGYTF. CDR3 bases: TGTGCCAGCATGGATTATGGCTACACCTTC.

The chain combines TRBV18 with TRBJ2-3, with 8 bases aligning to TRBD2. The length of the CDR3 is 16 residues. J was trimmed by 4 bases and V by 6 bases; bases with no gene match: 12. Germline CDR1 is KGHSH and CDR2 is LQKENI. The CDR3: CASSTTYRGGADTQYF. The CDR3 nucleotides are TGTGCCAGCTCGACTACTTACCGGGGGGGCGCAGATACGCAGTATTTT.

The chain employs TRBV2 and TRBJ1-4, with 7 bases matching TRBD1. V trimming: 11 bases; J trimming: 2 bases; junction bases outside the gene matches: 5. CDR1 is SNHLY, CDR2 FYNNEI, per germline. The CDR3 extends over 13 amino acids. CDR3 sequence (DNA): TGTGCCGGGGGACAGTTGACTAATGAAAAACTGTTTTTT. Protein: CAGGQLTNEKLFF.

This chain uses TRBV19 with TRBJ2-2; D unresolved. The ends were cut back, 7 bases at V and 1 base at J, with 13 bases in the middle. Per germline, CDR1 LNHDA and CDR2 SQIVND (reference sequence). This CDR3 spans 15 amino acids. The CDR3 DNA reads as TGTGCCAGTATACAGTACCAAGGGAACACCGGGGAGCTGTTTTTT. It translates to CASIQYQGNTGELFF. The whole variable domain, filled in from reference TRBV19 and TRBJ2-2, reads DGGITQSPKYLFRKEGQNVTLSCEQNLNHDAMYWYRQDPGQGLRLIYYSQIVNDFQKGDIAEGYSVSREKKESFPLTVTSAQKNPTAFYLCASIQYQGNTGELFFGEGSRLTVL.

As DNA, the CDR3 is TGTGCCAGCAGTTTAATAGGATCTGGGGGGACTAGCGGCCCCTACGAGCAGTACTTC. This codes for CASSLIGSGGTSGPYEQYF. This chain connects TRBV27 to TRBJ2-7; TRBD2 agrees at 11 bases. CDR1 MNHEY and CDR2 SMNVEV come from the germline V gene (reference sequence). The CDR3 consists of 19 residues. With 2 bases clipped from V and 2 bases from J, the junction kept 14 bases outside the gene matches.

This chain uses TRBV4-1 with TRBJ1-3; D perhaps matches TRBD1 (5 bases). This CDR3 spans 16 amino acids. Germline V gene data show CDR1 as MGHRA and CDR2 as YSYEKL. With 6 bases removed from V and 0 bases from J, the gap between germline ends came to 15 bases. The CDR3 reads CASSLRDGGSGNTIYF. DNA for the CDR3: TGCGCCAGCAGTCTCCGGGACGGCGGCTCTGGAAACACCATATATTTT.

The CDR3 loop is CASSSTGNMNTEAFF. DNA for the CDR3: TGTGCCAGCAGCTCTACAGGGAATATGAACACTGAAGCTTTCTTT. The chain joins TRBV7-2 to TRBJ1-1; TRBD1 might be the D (6 bases). Germline V CDR1 and CDR2: SGHTA, FQGNSA. The CDR3 is 15 amino acids. V was shortened by 4 bases and J by 0 bases, with 12 bases between the two germline ends.

The chain employs TRBV25-1 and TRBJ1-3; D might be TRBD1 (6 bases). The V gene's germline CDR1 is MGHDK and CDR2 SYGVNS. This CDR3 spans 16 amino acids. V was clipped by 7 bases and J by 3 bases, with 19 bases between them. The CDR3 spells CASTHRGGAYGNTIYF. DNA of the CDR3: TGTGCCAGCACCCACCGGGGGGGGGCCTATGGAAACACCATATATTTT.

V and J are TRBV7-9 and TRBJ2-7, with 7 bases fitting TRBD1. The J segment lost 7 bases and the V segment lost 7 bases, leaving 16 bases of the junction unmatched. Germline loops: CDR1 SEHNR, CDR2 FQNEAQ (reference sequence). This CDR3 spans 15 amino acids. CDR3 amino acids: CASNPPGQDYGEQYF. The CDR3 DNA follows: TGTGCCAGCAACCCGCCCGGACAGGATTACGGGGAGCAGTACTTC.

The chain uses TRBV30 and TRBJ1-6; possibly TRBD1 for D (6 bases). V was pared by 6 bases and J by 0 bases, with 18 bases between. The CDR3 loop spans 17 amino acids. Germline V gene lookup returns CDR1 GTSNPN and CDR2 SVGIG (reference sequence). CDR3 sequence reads: CACLAGTYNSYNSPLHF. DNA of the CDR3: TGTGCCTGCCTGGCAGGGACATATAACTCCTATAATTCACCCCTCCACTTT.

The chain combines TRBV9 with TRBJ2-2; D may be TRBD1 (5 bases). This CDR3 spans 15 amino acids. The V end was cut by 0 bases, the J end by 7 bases, with 13 bases between. Germline V gene lookup returns CDR1 SGDLS and CDR2 YYNGEE. The CDR3 DNA reads as TGTGCCAGCAGCGTAGTAGGGGTTGACGGCGGGGAGCTGTTTTTT. It translates to CASSVVGVDGGELFF.